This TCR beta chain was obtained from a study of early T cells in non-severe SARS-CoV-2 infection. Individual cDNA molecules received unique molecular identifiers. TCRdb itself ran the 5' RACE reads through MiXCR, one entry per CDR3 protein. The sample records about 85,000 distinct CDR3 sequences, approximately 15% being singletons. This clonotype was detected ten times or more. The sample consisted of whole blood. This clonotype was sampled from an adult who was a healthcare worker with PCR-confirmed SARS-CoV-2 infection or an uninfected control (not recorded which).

CDR3 amino acids: CASSQGPLAGTQYF. The DNA for the CDR3 is TGCGCCAGCAGCCAAGGTCCACTGGCGGGTACGCAGTATTTT. This chain joins TRBV4-1 and TRBJ2-3, with TRBD2 as a possible D gene (5 bases). Trimming left V 1 base short and J 8 bases short, with 13 bases between. The CDR3 extends over 14 amino acids. Germline-derived CDR1 and CDR2 are MGHRA and YSYEKL.